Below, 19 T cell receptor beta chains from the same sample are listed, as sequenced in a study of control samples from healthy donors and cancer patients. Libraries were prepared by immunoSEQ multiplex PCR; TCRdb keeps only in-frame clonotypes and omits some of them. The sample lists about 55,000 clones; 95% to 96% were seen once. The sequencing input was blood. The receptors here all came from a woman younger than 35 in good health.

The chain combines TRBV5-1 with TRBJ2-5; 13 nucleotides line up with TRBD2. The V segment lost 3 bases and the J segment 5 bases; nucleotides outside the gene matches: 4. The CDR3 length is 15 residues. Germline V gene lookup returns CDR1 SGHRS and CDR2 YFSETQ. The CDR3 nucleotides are TGCGCCAGCAGCTCACTAGCGGGGGGGCCCGAGACCCAGTACTTC. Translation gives CASSSLAGGPETQYF.

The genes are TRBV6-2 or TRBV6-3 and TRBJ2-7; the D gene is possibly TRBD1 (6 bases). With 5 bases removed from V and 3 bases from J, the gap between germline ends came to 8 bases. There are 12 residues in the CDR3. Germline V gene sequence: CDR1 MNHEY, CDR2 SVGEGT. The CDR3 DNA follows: TGTGCCAGCAGTGGGGACAACTACGAGCAGTACTTC. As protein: CASSGDNYEQYF.

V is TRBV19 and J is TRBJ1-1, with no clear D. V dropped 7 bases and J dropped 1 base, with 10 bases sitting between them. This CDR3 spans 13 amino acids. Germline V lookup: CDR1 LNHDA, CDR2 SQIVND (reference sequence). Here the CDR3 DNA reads TGTGCCAGTATTTCTTGGGGGAACACTGAAGCTTTCTTT. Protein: CASISWGNTEAFF.

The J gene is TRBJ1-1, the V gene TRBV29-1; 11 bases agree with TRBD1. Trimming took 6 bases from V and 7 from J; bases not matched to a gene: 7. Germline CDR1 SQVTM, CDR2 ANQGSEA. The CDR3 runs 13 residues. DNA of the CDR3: TGCAGCGTGGGGACAGGGGGACTCTTTGAAGCTTTCTTT. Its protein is CSVGTGGLFEAFF.

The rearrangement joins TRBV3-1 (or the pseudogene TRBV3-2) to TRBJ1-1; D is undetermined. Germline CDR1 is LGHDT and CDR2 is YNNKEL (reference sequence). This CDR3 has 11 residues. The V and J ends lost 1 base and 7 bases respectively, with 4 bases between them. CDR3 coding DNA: TGTGCCAGCAGCCAAGCTGATGAAGCTTTCTTT. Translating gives CASSQADEAFF.

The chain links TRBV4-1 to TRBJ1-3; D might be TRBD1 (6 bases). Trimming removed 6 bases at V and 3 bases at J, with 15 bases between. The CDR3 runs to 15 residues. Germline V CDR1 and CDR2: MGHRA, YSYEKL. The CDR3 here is CASRYGTQGGNTIYF. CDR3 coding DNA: TGCGCCAGCAGGTACGGGACACAAGGTGGAAACACCATATATTTT.

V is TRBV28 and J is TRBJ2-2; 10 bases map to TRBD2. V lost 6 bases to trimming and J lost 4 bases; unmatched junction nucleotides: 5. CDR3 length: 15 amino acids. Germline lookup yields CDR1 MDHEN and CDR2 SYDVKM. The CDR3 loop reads CASSLSGGFTGELFF. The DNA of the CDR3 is TGTGCCAGCAGCCTTAGCGGGGGGTTCACCGGGGAGCTGTTTTTT.

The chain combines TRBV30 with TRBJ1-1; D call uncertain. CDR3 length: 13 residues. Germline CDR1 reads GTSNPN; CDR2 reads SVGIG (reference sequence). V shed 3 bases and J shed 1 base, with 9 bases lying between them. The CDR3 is CAWSRGGNTEAFF. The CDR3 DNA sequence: TGTGCCTGGAGCAGAGGTGGGAACACTGAAGCTTTCTTT.

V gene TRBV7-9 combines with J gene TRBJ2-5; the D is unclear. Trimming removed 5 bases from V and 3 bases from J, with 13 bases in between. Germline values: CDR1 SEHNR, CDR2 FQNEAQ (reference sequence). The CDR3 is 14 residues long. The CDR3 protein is CASSPLYLEETQYF. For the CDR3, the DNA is TGTGCCAGCAGCCCGCTATACTTGGAAGAGACCCAGTACTTC. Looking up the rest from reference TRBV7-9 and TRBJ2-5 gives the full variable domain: DTGVSQNPRHKITKRGQNVTFRCDPISEHNRLYWYRQTLGQGPEFLTYFQNEAQLEKSRLLSDRFSAERPKGSFSTLEIQRTEQGDSAMYLCASSPLYLEETQYFGPGTRLLVL.

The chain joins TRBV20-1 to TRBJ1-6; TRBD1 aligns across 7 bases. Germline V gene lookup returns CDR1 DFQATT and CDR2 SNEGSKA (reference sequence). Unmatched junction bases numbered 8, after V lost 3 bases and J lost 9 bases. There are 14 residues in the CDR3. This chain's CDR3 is CSASPSGDSSPLHF. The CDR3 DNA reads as TGCAGTGCTAGTCCTTCGGGGGACAGTTCACCCCTCCACTTT.

The CDR3 coding sequence is TGTGCCAGCAGCTCGACAGGGTTGTTTTTCTACACCTTC. Protein product: CASSSTGLFFYTF. The V and J genes are TRBV5-6 and TRBJ1-2; 7 positions agree with TRBD1. CDR3 length equals 13 residues. Germline loops: CDR1 SGHDT, CDR2 YYEEEE. J gave up 10 bases and V 3 bases, and 9 bases lay outside the gene matches. The full variable domain, completed using reference TRBV5-6 and TRBJ1-2, is DAGVTQSPTHLIKTRGQQVTLRCSPKSGHDTVSWYQQALGQGPQFIFQYYEEEERQRGNFPDRFSGHQFPNYSSELNVNALLLGDSALYLCASSSTGLFFYTFGSGTRLTVV.

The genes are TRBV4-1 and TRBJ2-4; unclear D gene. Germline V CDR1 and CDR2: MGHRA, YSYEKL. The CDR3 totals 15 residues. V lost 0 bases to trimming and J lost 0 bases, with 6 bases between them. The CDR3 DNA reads TGCGCCAGCAGCCAAGAACTTCTAGCCAAAAACATTCAGTACTTC. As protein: CASSQELLAKNIQYF.

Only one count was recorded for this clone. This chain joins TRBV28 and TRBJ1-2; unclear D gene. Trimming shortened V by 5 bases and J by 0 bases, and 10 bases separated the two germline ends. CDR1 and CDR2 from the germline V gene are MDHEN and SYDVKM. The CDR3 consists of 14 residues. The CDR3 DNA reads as TGTGCCAGCAGTCTCCTTGTGTCTAACTATGGCTACACCTTC. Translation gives CASSLLVSNYGYTF.

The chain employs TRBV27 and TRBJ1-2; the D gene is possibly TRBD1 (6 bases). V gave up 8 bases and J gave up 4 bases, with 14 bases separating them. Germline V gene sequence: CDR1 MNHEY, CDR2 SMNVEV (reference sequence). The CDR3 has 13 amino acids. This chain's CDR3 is CASQNRAGYGYTF. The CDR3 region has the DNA TGTGCCAGCCAAAACAGGGCTGGCTATGGCTACACCTTC.

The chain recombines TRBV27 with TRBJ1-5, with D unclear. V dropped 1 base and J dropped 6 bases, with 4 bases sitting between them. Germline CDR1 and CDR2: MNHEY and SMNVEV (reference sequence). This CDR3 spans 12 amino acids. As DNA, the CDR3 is TGTGCCAGCAGTTTATTGGGTCAGCCCCAGCATTTT. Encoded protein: CASSLLGQPQHF.

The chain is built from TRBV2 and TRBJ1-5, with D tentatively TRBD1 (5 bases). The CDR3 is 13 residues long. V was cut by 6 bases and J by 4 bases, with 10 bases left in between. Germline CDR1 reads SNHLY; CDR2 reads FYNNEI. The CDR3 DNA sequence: TGTGCCAGCAGCGAGGGACGGAATCAGCCCCAGCATTTT. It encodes CASSEGRNQPQHF.

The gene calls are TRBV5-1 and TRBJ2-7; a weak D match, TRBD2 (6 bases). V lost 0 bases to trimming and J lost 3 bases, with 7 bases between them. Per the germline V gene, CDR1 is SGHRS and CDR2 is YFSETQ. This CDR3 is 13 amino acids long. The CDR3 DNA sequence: TGCGCCAGCAGCTTGGCGCGGGACTACGAGCAGTACTTC. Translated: CASSLARDYEQYF.

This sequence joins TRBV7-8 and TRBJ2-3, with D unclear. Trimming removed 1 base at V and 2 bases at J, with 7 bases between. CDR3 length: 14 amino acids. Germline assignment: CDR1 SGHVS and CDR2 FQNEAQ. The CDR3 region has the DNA TGTGCCAGCAGCTTAGACGGCTCCACAGATACGCAGTATTTT. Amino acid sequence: CASSLDGSTDTQYF.

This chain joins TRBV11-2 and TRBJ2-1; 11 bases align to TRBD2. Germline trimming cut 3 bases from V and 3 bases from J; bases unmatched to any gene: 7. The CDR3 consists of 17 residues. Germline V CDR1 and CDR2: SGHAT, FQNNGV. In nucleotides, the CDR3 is TGTGCCAGCAGCTTGGGTAGCGGGGGGGCCCACTACAATGAGCAGTTCTTC. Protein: CASSLGSGGAHYNEQFF.